These 21 T cell receptor beta chains came from one sample sequenced in a study of shared clonotypes between healthy human individuals. TCRdb's table, derived via immunoSEQ multiplex PCR, lists solely in-frame clones and lacks some. The sample shows hundreds of thousands of clones, approximately 96% of them seen only once. Naive-designated CD8 cells lacked CD45RO, were positively enriched for CCR7, and omitted terminally differentiated effector memory CD45RA+ cells. The sequenced material came from naive CD8+ T cells sorted from blood. Receptors were obtained from a woman aged 25 to 39 in good health.

This chain links TRBV28 with TRBJ2-3; 10 positions match TRBD2. Unmatched junction bases numbered 6, after V lost 5 bases and J lost 4 bases. This CDR3 is built from 15 residues. From germline, CDR1 is MDHEN and CDR2 SYDVKM. The CDR3 bases are TGTGCCAGCAGTCCTACTAGCGGGGTGGCAGATACGCAGTATTTT. The encoded protein is CASSPTSGVADTQYF.

This clone came up once. The chain recombines TRBV27 with TRBJ2-3; D possibly corresponds to TRBD2 (6 bases). Germline CDR1 reads MNHEY; CDR2 reads SMNVEV (reference sequence). The CDR3 sequence is 14 residues long. With 8 bases removed from V and 0 bases from J, the gap between germline ends came to 12 bases. The CDR3 region has the DNA TGTGCCAGCCGCTTTGGGGGGAGCACAGATACGCAGTATTTT. Translated: CASRFGGSTDTQYF.

The chain couples TRBV2 to TRBJ2-1; D is undetermined. Germline V gene sequence: CDR1 SNHLY, CDR2 FYNNEI. This CDR3 spans 15 amino acids. Trimming removed 5 bases at V and 4 bases at J, with 15 bases between. CDR3 amino acids: CASSPHPTRYNEQFF. DNA for the CDR3: TGTGCCAGCAGTCCCCACCCCACTCGTTACAATGAGCAGTTCTTC.

The DNA of the CDR3 is TGCAGCGGAAAGGGGGGTTGGGGCTACACCTTC. It codes for CSGKGGWGYTF. J is TRBJ1-2 and V is TRBV29-1, with D possibly TRBD1 on 6 matching bases. CDR1 is SQVTM, CDR2 ANQGSEA, per germline. This CDR3 spans 11 amino acids. V was pared by 7 bases and J by 8 bases, with 14 bases between.

The rearrangement links TRBV4-2 to TRBJ2-3; 9 bases align to TRBD2. Germline CDR1 LGHNA, CDR2 YNFKEQ. V lost 5 bases to trimming and J lost 0 bases; unmatched junction nucleotides: 12. This CDR3 spans 18 amino acids. CDR3 residues: CASSGRAGGASSTDTQYF. DNA for the CDR3: TGTGCCAGCAGCGGACGAGCGGGAGGTGCGTCAAGCACAGATACGCAGTATTTT.

Note on this clone: Other DNA sequences in this sample translate to the same CDR3. CDR3 in DNA: TGTGCCAGCAGTTTTGCGGGGGGATACAATGAGCAGTTCTTC. Amino acid sequence: CASSFAGGYNEQFF. This chain uses TRBV5-4 with TRBJ2-1, with 8 positions matching TRBD2. V lost 5 bases, J lost 4 bases, and 5 bases stayed unmatched. Germline CDR1 SGHNT, CDR2 YYREEE (reference sequence). This CDR3 is 14 amino acids long.

The chain recombines TRBV7-9 with TRBJ2-1; D might be TRBD2 (5 bases). The V end lost 5 bases, the J end lost 0 bases, and 11 bases lay between the germline ends. The CDR3 totals 15 residues. CDR1 is SEHNR, CDR2 FQNEAQ, per germline (reference sequence). The CDR3: CASSPVGSSYNEQFF. CDR3 DNA sequence: TGTGCCAGCAGCCCGGTTGGGAGCTCCTACAATGAGCAGTTCTTC.

The sample holds one count of this clone. The genes are TRBV7-9 and TRBJ2-7; the match to TRBD1 covers 7 bases. This CDR3 contains 15 residues. With V trimmed by 4 bases and J by 3 bases, 9 bases remained unmatched. Per germline, CDR1 SEHNR and CDR2 FQNEAQ (reference sequence). CDR3 coding DNA: TGTGCCAGCAGCTCACCAAGGGGGCAGTACTACGAGCAGTACTTC. It yields the protein CASSSPRGQYYEQYF.

The chain recombines TRBV7-6 with TRBJ2-3, with TRBD2 identical over 7 bases. This CDR3 region has 15 residues. Germline V gene data show CDR1 as SGHVS and CDR2 as FNYEAQ. The junction had 4 bases not matched to a gene; V was cut back by 0 bases and J by 4 bases. CDR3 amino acids: CASSLAGGASDTQYF. CDR3 nucleotides: TGTGCCAGCAGCTTAGCGGGAGGGGCTTCAGATACGCAGTATTTT.

The chain carries TRBV27 and TRBJ1-3; D remains ambiguous. From germline, CDR1 is MNHEY and CDR2 SMNVEV (reference sequence). The CDR3 runs 17 residues. V was shortened by 3 bases and J by 1 base, with 16 bases between the two germline ends. CDR3 sequence: CASSLRREDDSGNTIYF. CDR3 DNA sequence: TGTGCCAGCAGTTTGAGAAGGGAAGATGATTCTGGAAACACCATATATTTT.

This clone appeared once. V and J are TRBV5-4 and TRBJ2-3, with 8 positions matching TRBD1. The J segment lost 6 bases and the V segment lost 4 bases, leaving 10 bases of the junction unmatched. Germline lookup yields CDR1 SGHNT and CDR2 YYREEE (reference sequence). The CDR3 is made up of 15 amino acids. CDR3 bases: TGTGCCAGCAGCATACAGGGGGGAATGGCGGATACGCAGTATTTT. It is translated as CASSIQGGMADTQYF. Full variable domain (remainder filled in from reference TRBV5-4 and TRBJ2-3): ETGVTQSPTHLIKTRGQQVTLRCSSQSGHNTVSWYQQALGQGPQFIFQYYREEENGRGNFPPRFSGLQFPNYSSELNVNALELDDSALYLCASSIQGGMADTQYFGPGTRLTVL.

This clone was counted between two and nine times. V and J are TRBV4-1 and TRBJ1-1, with unresolved D. V lost 6 bases and J lost 0, with 14 bases in between. The V gene's germline CDR1 is MGHRA and CDR2 YSYEKL. The CDR3 length is 15 residues. The CDR3 DNA reads as TGCGCCAGCAGGCATCCGTCTTCGATGAACACTGAAGCTTTCTTT. Translating it yields CASRHPSSMNTEAFF.

This sequence joins TRBV29-1 and TRBJ2-7; 8 nucleotides agree with TRBD2. V was clipped by 3 bases and J by 0 bases; unmatched bases: 10. In germline, CDR1 is SQVTM, CDR2 ANQGSEA. This CDR3 contains 16 residues. This CDR3 is CSVEGLAGTSSYEQYF. In nucleotides, the CDR3 is TGCAGCGTTGAGGGGCTAGCGGGCACGAGCTCCTACGAGCAGTACTTC.

Concerning this clone itself: At the DNA level, this CDR3 is encoded by other sequences in the same sample as well. This chain links TRBV6-5 with TRBJ2-1, with 8 bases matching TRBD2. With 0 bases clipped from V and 2 bases from J, the junction kept 3 bases outside the gene matches. This CDR3 spans 16 amino acids. Germline loops: CDR1 MNHEY, CDR2 SVGAGI. CDR3 sequence: CASSYSGAGAYNEQFF. CDR3 sequence (DNA): TGTGCCAGCAGTTACTCTGGAGCGGGAGCCTACAATGAGCAGTTCTTC.

This sequence joins TRBV9 and TRBJ1-3; 7 bases fit TRBD1. CDR3 size: 14 residues. CDR1 SGDLS and CDR2 YYNGEE come from the germline V gene. Trimming took 7 bases from V and 4 from J; bases not matched to a gene: 8. The CDR3 loop is CASGEGASGNTIYF. Here the CDR3 DNA reads TGTGCCAGCGGAGAGGGGGCGTCAGGAAACACCATATATTTT.

V gene TRBV5-6 combines with J gene TRBJ2-3; TRBD2 aligns across 10 bases. The CDR3 sequence is 14 residues long. Losses at the gene ends were 3 bases for V and 6 bases for J; bases not matched to a gene: 4. Germline loops: CDR1 SGHDT, CDR2 YYEEEE. CDR3 amino acids: CASSSAGGPDTQYF. The CDR3, as DNA: TGTGCCAGCAGCTCAGCGGGAGGGCCCGATACGCAGTATTTT.

This clone was detected once. CDR3 region: CSAGSSDTQYF. The CDR3 DNA reads TGCAGTGCCGGGTCGTCAGATACGCAGTATTTT. V is TRBV20-1 and J is TRBJ2-3; D is ambiguous. The V gene lost 6 bases and the J gene lost 4 bases, with 8 bases spanning the gap. The CDR3 extends over 11 amino acids. CDR1 DFQATT and CDR2 SNEGSKA come from the germline V gene (reference sequence).

This clone was seen only once. The genes are TRBV15 and TRBJ2-3; 7 bases map to TRBD2. The CDR3 sequence is 16 residues long. V shed 1 base and J 5 bases; nucleotides not matched to a gene: 9. From germline, CDR1 is LNHNV and CDR2 YYDKDF (reference sequence). In DNA, the CDR3 is TGTGCCACCAGCAGAGGAGGGGAGGGTCTGGGAGATACGCAGTATTTT. This sequence encodes CATSRGGEGLGDTQYF.

Of note for this clone: This sample also contains other DNA sequences that code for the same CDR3. The gene calls are TRBV27 and TRBJ1-2; D may be TRBD1 (6 bases). V lost 3 bases to trimming and J lost 2 bases, with 10 bases between them. This CDR3 spans 14 amino acids. Germline lookup yields CDR1 MNHEY and CDR2 SMNVEV (reference sequence). Written as DNA, the CDR3 is TGTGCCAGCAGTTTCACAGGGACGAACTATGGCTACACCTTC. This sequence encodes CASSFTGTNYGYTF.

The chain links TRBV19 to TRBJ2-7, with 7 bases aligning to TRBD1. The CDR3 has 16 residues. The ends lost 4 bases at V and 4 bases at J; junction bases unmatched: 13. CDR1 is LNHDA and CDR2 is SQIVND in the germline V gene (reference sequence). CDR3 sequence: CASSSFFTGQEYEQYF. The CDR3 DNA reads TGTGCCAGTAGTAGTTTTTTCACCGGACAGGAGTACGAGCAGTACTTC.

The V and J genes are TRBV19 and TRBJ2-1; TRBD2 agrees at 7 bases. Germline lookup yields CDR1 LNHDA and CDR2 SQIVND (reference sequence). J gave up 16 bases and V 5 bases, and 14 bases lay outside the gene matches. The CDR3 extends over 13 amino acids. The CDR3 DNA is TGTGCCAGTAGTCCTATACAAGGGAGGGTTCGTTTCTTC. This sequence encodes CASSPIQGRVRFF.